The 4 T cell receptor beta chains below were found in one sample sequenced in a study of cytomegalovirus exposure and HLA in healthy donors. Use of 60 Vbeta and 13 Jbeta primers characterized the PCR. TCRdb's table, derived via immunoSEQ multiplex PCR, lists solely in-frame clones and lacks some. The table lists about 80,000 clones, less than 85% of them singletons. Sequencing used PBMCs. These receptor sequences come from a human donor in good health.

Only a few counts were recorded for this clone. The CDR3 loop reads CASSFFTGVRNEQFF. CDR3 DNA sequence: TGCGCCAGCAGCTTCTTTACAGGGGTGAGGAATGAGCAGTTCTTC. The V call is TRBV5-1, the J call TRBJ2-1, with 7 bases lining up with TRBD1. Germline V gene data show CDR1 as SGHRS and CDR2 as YFSETQ. This CDR3 is built from 15 residues. The junction had 9 bases not matched to a gene; V was cut back by 2 bases and J by 7 bases.

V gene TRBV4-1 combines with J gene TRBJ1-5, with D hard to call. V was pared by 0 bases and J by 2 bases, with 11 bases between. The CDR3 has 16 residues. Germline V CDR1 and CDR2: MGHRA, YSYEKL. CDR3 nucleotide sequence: TGCGCCAGCAGCCAAGATGGAGGGATTGGCAATCAGCCCCAGCATTTT. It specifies CASSQDGGIGNQPQHF.

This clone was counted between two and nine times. The CDR3 spells CASTSEKTGPRSPLHF. The CDR3 region has the DNA TGTGCCAGCACCTCCGAAAAGACAGGGCCGCGGTCACCCCTCCACTTT. This chain uses TRBV6-6 with TRBJ1-6; 7 bases align to TRBD1. The CDR3 sequence is 16 residues long. Germline V gene data show CDR1 as MNHNY and CDR2 as SVGAGI (reference sequence). Trimming took 7 bases from V and 10 from J; bases not matched to a gene: 16.

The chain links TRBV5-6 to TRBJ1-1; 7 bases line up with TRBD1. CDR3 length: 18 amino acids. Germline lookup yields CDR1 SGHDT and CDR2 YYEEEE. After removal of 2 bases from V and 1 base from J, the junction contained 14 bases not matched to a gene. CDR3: CASSFGGIGDSSNTEAFF. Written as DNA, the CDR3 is TGTGCCAGCAGCTTTGGAGGTATTGGGGACAGCTCGAACACTGAAGCTTTCTTT.